The 26 T cell receptor beta chains below come from one sample, sequenced in a study of T cell responses to AZD1222 COVID-19 vaccine. Sequencing was performed with immunoSEQ multiplex PCR; in TCRdb, only in-frame clones are kept and a portion is missing. The sample gives 150,000 to 160,000 clones, about nine tenths of which show up once; 1.5% to 2% is in the top ten. This specimen consisted of peripheral blood, obtained on day 0 of AZD1222 vaccination. All receptors come from an adult in good health.

The chain combines TRBV27 with TRBJ2-2; D perhaps matches TRBD1 (5 bases). Trimming took 3 bases from V and 7 from J, leaving 12 bases between them. This CDR3 has 14 residues. Germline CDR1 reads MNHEY; CDR2 reads SMNVEV (reference sequence). CDR3 DNA sequence: TGTGCCAGCAGTTTGTCCCCCAGGGACGGGGAGCTGTTTTTT. It yields the protein CASSLSPRDGELFF.

This chain joins TRBV10-3 and TRBJ2-3, with no clear D. CDR3 length equals 11 residues. With 1 base removed from V and 6 bases from J, the gap between germline ends came to 2 bases. CDR1 and CDR2 from the germline V gene are ENHRY and SYGVKD. The CDR3 sequence is CAISELDTQYF. CDR3 sequence (DNA): TGTGCCATCAGTGAGTTGGATACGCAGTATTTT.

The rearrangement uses TRBV28 and TRBJ2-1; the match to TRBD2 covers 7 bases. CDR1 is MDHEN, CDR2 SYDVKM, per germline. CDR3 size: 11 residues. Unmatched junction bases numbered 5, after V lost 3 bases and J lost 15 bases. The CDR3 bases are TGTGCCAGCAGTTTGGGCGGGAGCCCGTTCTTC. Amino acid sequence: CASSLGGSPFF.

The V call is TRBV5-8, the J call TRBJ2-1; D is uncertain. The CDR3 is 12 residues long. V lost 4 bases to trimming and J lost 8 bases, with 10 bases between them. Looked up from germline, CDR1 is SGHTS and CDR2 is YDEGEE. The CDR3 DNA sequence: TGTGCCAGCAGCCGGGTGGGCTATGAGCAGTTCTTC. It yields the protein CASSRVGYEQFF. The full variable domain, completed using reference TRBV5-8 and TRBJ2-1, is EAGVTQSPTHLIKTRGQQATLRCSPISGHTSVYWYQQALGLGLQFLLWYDEGEERNRGNFPPRFSGRQFPNYSSELNVNALELEDSALYLCASSRVGYEQFFGPGTRLTVL.

This clone was detected a few times. V is TRBV29-1 and J is TRBJ2-5; 9 bases match TRBD1. With V trimmed by 6 bases and J by 3 bases, 5 bases remained unmatched. Germline loops: CDR1 SQVTM, CDR2 ANQGSEA. This CDR3 comprises 13 residues. The CDR3: CSVTTGGKETQYF. The DNA for the CDR3 is TGCAGCGTGACGACAGGGGGAAAAGAGACCCAGTACTTC.

This chain uses TRBV19 with TRBJ1-1, with TRBD1 identical over 7 bases. CDR3 size: 14 residues. The J segment lost 2 bases and the V segment lost 5 bases, leaving 5 bases of the junction unmatched. Germline values: CDR1 LNHDA, CDR2 SQIVND (reference sequence). CDR3 sequence (DNA): TGTGCCAGTAGTGTGGGACAGACCAACACTGAAGCTTTCTTT. Protein product: CASSVGQTNTEAFF.

The chain joins TRBV6-1 to TRBJ2-7; 8 nucleotides align to TRBD2. The CDR3 sequence is 17 residues long. The germline CDR1 and CDR2 sequences are MNHNS and SASEGT. After removal of 2 bases from V and 2 bases from J, the junction contained 11 bases not matched to a gene. The CDR3 here is CASSEKVAGSFAYEQYF. The DNA for the CDR3 is TGTGCCAGCAGTGAAAAGGTAGCGGGGAGTTTTGCCTACGAGCAGTACTTC.

This chain uses TRBV27 with TRBJ1-4; no clear D. Trimming removed 6 bases at V and 0 bases at J, with 11 bases between. Germline lookup yields CDR1 MNHEY and CDR2 SMNVEV (reference sequence). This CDR3 region has 15 residues. The CDR3 coding sequence is TGTGCCAGCAGCCCCTCAACCGCAACTAATGAAAAACTGTTTTTT. This translates into CASSPSTATNEKLFF.

V is TRBV19 and J is TRBJ2-1; 8 nucleotides match TRBD2. The CDR3 extends over 16 amino acids. V shed 4 bases and J 6 bases; nucleotides not matched to a gene: 11. CDR1 and CDR2 (germline): LNHDA, SQIVND (reference sequence). In DNA, the CDR3 is TGTGCCAGTAGTAACAACGGGAGGGCCTCGCGCAATGAGCAGTTCTTC. It yields the protein CASSNNGRASRNEQFF.

The V gene is TRBV7-2, the J gene TRBJ2-7, with D perhaps matching TRBD1 (6 bases). V shed 5 bases and J shed 0 bases, with 20 bases lying between them. The CDR3 contains 17 residues. CDR1 is SGHTA, CDR2 FQGNSA, per germline. The CDR3 loop reads CASSLRQAIPSSYEQYF. CDR3 nucleotide sequence: TGTGCCAGCAGCCTAAGACAGGCAATTCCGAGCTCCTACGAGCAGTACTTC.

The genes are TRBV7-2 and TRBJ2-5; possibly TRBD2 for D (5 bases). The CDR3 covers 14 residues. Germline V CDR1 and CDR2: SGHTA, FQGNSA. Trimming took off 5 bases at V and 7 bases at J, with 17 bases between the two ends. This CDR3 reads CASSLGLAGGTQYF. CDR3 DNA: TGTGCCAGCAGCCTAGGCCTAGCTGGCGGGACCCAGTACTTC.

The chain has TRBV4-1 and TRBJ2-3; 9 nucleotides agree with TRBD2. The length of the CDR3 is 17 residues. In germline, CDR1 is MGHRA, CDR2 YSYEKL. After removal of 1 base from V and 2 bases from J, the junction contained 7 bases not matched to a gene. The chain's CDR3 is CASSQVPSGVPTDTQYF. The CDR3 DNA sequence: TGCGCCAGCAGCCAAGTCCCTAGCGGGGTACCCACAGATACGCAGTATTTT.

This clone was counted once. Other DNA variants within this sample encode the same CDR3. The chain couples TRBV28 to TRBJ1-2, with TRBD1 identical over 7 bases. The CDR3 has 13 residues. Losses at the gene ends were 5 bases for V and 5 bases for J; bases not matched to a gene: 5. Germline V CDR1 and CDR2: MDHEN, SYDVKM. The CDR3 nucleotides read TGTGCCAGCAGTCTTGGGGACAGATATGGCTACACCTTC. It is translated as CASSLGDRYGYTF.

V is TRBV28 and J is TRBJ1-2; D is unresolved. This CDR3 has 12 residues. Germline V gene lookup returns CDR1 MDHEN and CDR2 SYDVKM. V was clipped by 5 bases and J by 3 bases, with 7 bases between them. CDR3 protein: CASSLDDYGYTF. DNA for the CDR3: TGTGCCAGCAGTCTAGACGACTATGGCTACACCTTC.

The CDR3 DNA reads as TGTGCCAGCAGTCCGGGACTGACAATGGAAGTCTCCTACGAGCAGTACTTC. Its protein is CASSPGLTMEVSYEQYF. This sequence joins TRBV28 and TRBJ2-7, with D possibly TRBD2 on 6 matching bases. CDR1 and CDR2 from the germline V gene are MDHEN and SYDVKM. Trimming left V 5 bases short and J 0 bases short, with 20 bases between. This CDR3 spans 17 amino acids.

This chain links TRBV24-1 with TRBJ1-2, with D perhaps TRBD1 (5 bases). The germline V and J ends were trimmed by 3 bases and 4 bases, with 11 bases remaining between them. The CDR3 sequence is 14 residues long. The germline gives CDR1 KGHDR, CDR2 SFDVKD. The CDR3 DNA reads as TGTGCCACCAGTGATAGGCAGGGTGTCTATGGCTACACCTTC. It codes for CATSDRQGVYGYTF.

Only one count was recorded for this clone. The rearrangement uses TRBV28 and TRBJ2-3, with unresolved D. The V and J ends lost 2 bases and 2 bases respectively, with 8 bases between them. The CDR3 is 14 residues long. Germline V gene lookup returns CDR1 MDHEN and CDR2 SYDVKM. The CDR3 sequence: CASSLPRPTDTQYF. The CDR3, as DNA: TGTGCCAGCAGTTTACCGCGCCCCACAGATACGCAGTATTTT. The full variable domain, its missing parts supplied by reference TRBV28 and TRBJ2-3, is DVKVTQSSRYLVKRTGEKVFLECVQDMDHENMFWYRQDPGLGLRLIYFSYDVKMKEKGDIPEGYSVSREKKERFSLILESASTNQTSMYLCASSLPRPTDTQYFGPGTRLTVL.

The CDR3 nucleotides read TGTGCCAGCAGCTCTCAGACTAGCGGGCCTGGTGAGCAGTTCTTC. This translates into CASSSQTSGPGEQFF. The chain employs TRBV7-6 and TRBJ2-1; 10 nucleotides match TRBD2. Per the germline V gene, CDR1 is SGHVS and CDR2 is FNYEAQ. The CDR3 loop spans 15 amino acids. The ends lost 4 bases at V and 9 bases at J; junction bases unmatched: 9.

CDR3 in amino acids: CASSEVASAGPYEQYF. The CDR3 coding sequence is TGTGCCAGCAGTGAGGTCGCGTCGGCAGGCCCCTACGAGCAGTACTTC. This chain uses TRBV6-4 with TRBJ2-7, with D hard to call. The V and J ends lost 3 bases and 2 bases respectively, with 17 bases between them. The germline V gene encodes CDR1 MRHNA and CDR2 SNTAGT. The CDR3 consists of 16 residues.

This chain uses TRBV18 with TRBJ1-2; the match to TRBD1 covers 9 bases. From germline, CDR1 is KGHSH and CDR2 LQKENI. With 6 bases clipped from V and 2 bases from J, the junction kept 19 bases outside the gene matches. The CDR3 runs 19 residues. As DNA, the CDR3 is TGTGCCAGCTCGCGAAACCCGGGACAGGGAAAAAGCTTCAACTATGGCTACACCTTC. This translates into CASSRNPGQGKSFNYGYTF.

The chain recombines TRBV6-6 with TRBJ2-7, with TRBD2 matching 7 bases. J gave up 2 bases and V 1 base, and 8 bases lay outside the gene matches. The CDR3 is 16 amino acids. Looked up from germline, CDR1 is MNHNY and CDR2 is SVGAGI (reference sequence). CDR3 DNA sequence: TGTGCCAGCAGTTACTTAGGCGGGAGAACCACCTACGAGCAGTACTTC. Residues: CASSYLGGRTTYEQYF.

The chain joins TRBV15 to TRBJ1-6, with D possibly matching TRBD1 (5 bases). From germline, CDR1 is LNHNV and CDR2 YYDKDF (reference sequence). The CDR3 spans 14 residues. Trimming pared 0 bases from V and 14 bases from J, leaving 14 bases between. CDR3 DNA sequence: TGTGCCACCAGCAGAGATTGGGGCCTTATGGCCCTCCACTTT. Translating gives CATSRDWGLMALHF.

This clone was recorded only once. The chain links TRBV30 to TRBJ1-4, with 8 bases fitting TRBD1. V shed 1 base and J 8 bases; nucleotides not matched to a gene: 9. The CDR3 consists of 15 residues. Germline-derived CDR1 and CDR2 are GTSNPN and SVGIG (reference sequence). The CDR3 loop reads CAWSAWTGIKEKLFF. The CDR3 DNA is TGTGCCTGGAGTGCCTGGACAGGGATCAAGGAAAAACTGTTTTTT.

The chain uses TRBV24-1 and TRBJ1-5; 7 nucleotides align to TRBD1. This CDR3 is 18 amino acids long. V trimming: 3 bases; J trimming: 0 bases; junction bases outside the gene matches: 10. Germline CDR1 and CDR2: KGHDR and SFDVKD. CDR3 loop: CATSDPKETGFSNQPQHF. The CDR3 DNA reads as TGTGCCACCAGTGATCCGAAAGAGACAGGGTTTAGCAATCAGCCCCAGCATTTT.

The chain joins TRBV25-1 to TRBJ2-1; TRBD1 matches at 8 bases. V trimming: 2 bases; J trimming: 5 bases; junction bases outside the gene matches: 8. The germline gives CDR1 MGHDK, CDR2 SYGVNS. This CDR3 spans 16 amino acids. CDR3 region: CASSEVDRVFHNEQFF. The CDR3 DNA sequence: TGTGCCAGCAGTGAAGTGGACAGGGTATTCCACAATGAGCAGTTCTTC.

The chain combines TRBV19 with TRBJ1-2; D is ambiguous. CDR1 and CDR2 (germline): LNHDA, SQIVND (reference sequence). Trimming removed 3 bases at V and 3 bases at J, with 8 bases between. There are 13 residues in the CDR3. CDR3 protein: CASSIYLDYGYTF. Here the CDR3 DNA reads TGTGCCAGTAGTATCTACCTGGACTATGGCTACACCTTC.